One sample yielded the 27 T cell receptor beta chains listed below, sequenced in a study of T cell repertoires in cytomegalovirus infection. TCRdb fed the reads into MiXCR, producing one record per CDR3 protein. Found here are approximately 270,000 distinct CDR3 sequences, about 20% of them singletons; the top ten hold roughly a fifth. No antigen has been assigned to these receptors. The sample was cultured PBMCs, taken from culture after CMV antigen stimulation. The receptors come from a human donor in good health (CMV status not recorded). Some clones in this sample may be carry-over from other donors' samples.

Comments on this clonotype: Relative to the germline gene, one junction end is altered; a read error may explain this. This rearrangement joins TRBV20-1 to TRBJ2-3; 7 nucleotides match TRBD1. The V gene's germline CDR1 is DFQATT and CDR2 SNEGSKA (reference sequence). The length of the CDR3 is 15 residues. Here the CDR3 DNA reads TGCAGCGCTAGTCCCCGGGACAGAGGACCTTCTGGGCAGTATTTT. It yields the protein CSASPRDRGPSGQYF.

This clonotype has a count of ten or more. This sequence joins TRBV6-2 or TRBV6-3 and TRBJ1-1, with a weak D call TRBD1 (5 bases). Germline V lookup: CDR1 MNHEY, CDR2 SVGEGT. V was shortened by 6 bases and J by 0 bases, with 8 bases between the two germline ends. This CDR3 is built from 13 residues. CDR3 loop: CASSQTVNTEAFF. CDR3 DNA sequence: TGTGCCAGCAGCCAGACAGTGAACACTGAAGCTTTCTTT.

This clonotype appeared a few times. The chain uses TRBV6-6 and TRBJ2-3; D is ambiguous. The CDR3 is 15 residues long. Germline V gene lookup returns CDR1 MNHNY and CDR2 SVGAGI (reference sequence). Trimming pared 5 bases from V and 0 bases from J, leaving 12 bases between. CDR3 nucleotide sequence: TGTGCCAGCAGTGGGATGACAACTAGCACAGATACGCAGTATTTT. Protein product: CASSGMTTSTDTQYF.

The chain has TRBV11-3 and TRBJ2-6; no clear D. Germline CDR1 is SGHNT and CDR2 is YENEEA. Trimming took 4 bases from V and 4 from J, leaving 11 bases between them. The CDR3 covers 15 residues. CDR3 loop: CASSSRRWGANVLTF. For the CDR3, the DNA is TGTGCCAGCAGCTCCCGGAGATGGGGGGCCAACGTCCTGACTTTC.

There are many counts of this clonotype. The rearrangement uses TRBV2 and TRBJ2-1; no firm D call. Germline CDR1 is SNHLY and CDR2 is FYNNEI. V lost 2 bases to trimming and J lost 5 bases, with 13 bases between them. This CDR3 is built from 15 residues. The CDR3 DNA sequence: TGTGCCAGCAGTGAACCGGGTTTCCGCCACAATGAGCAGTTCTTC. Translated: CASSEPGFRHNEQFF.

There are many counts of this clonotype. The gene calls are TRBV12-3 or TRBV12-4 and TRBJ1-5; D may be TRBD1 (5 bases). Trimming left V 6 bases short and J 7 bases short, with 16 bases between. The CDR3 totals 14 residues. The CDR3 region is CASRAPGSGQPQHF. The DNA of the CDR3 is TGTGCCAGCAGAGCCCCAGGGTCGGGACAGCCCCAGCATTTT.

This clonotype was picked up a small number of times. The chain recombines TRBV2 with TRBJ2-7; a possible D gene is TRBD1 (6 bases). This CDR3 comprises 12 residues. The V end was cut by 7 bases, the J end by 1 base, with 8 bases between. Germline V gene sequence: CDR1 SNHLY, CDR2 FYNNEI. The CDR3 here is CASNGQSYEQYV. The DNA of the CDR3 is TGTGCCAGCAATGGACAGTCCTACGAGCAGTACGTC.

A single count supports this clonotype. This chain joins TRBV20-1 and TRBJ1-5; D not resolved. CDR1 and CDR2 from the germline V gene are DFQATT and SNEGSKA (reference sequence). V lost 2 bases and J 5 bases, leaving 19 bases between the germline ends. The CDR3 totals 16 residues. The CDR3 is CSARRIGGVEDQPQHF. The CDR3 bases are TGCAGTGCTAGAAGAATTGGCGGGGTAGAGGATCAGCCCCAGCATTTT.

The chain combines TRBV27 with TRBJ2-3; 7 bases map to TRBD2. The CDR3 covers 14 residues. Germline CDR1 is MNHEY and CDR2 is SMNVEV (reference sequence). The junction had 6 bases not matched to a gene; V was cut back by 2 bases and J by 7 bases. The CDR3 DNA reads TGTGCCAGCAGTTTAATCGCGGGAGCCCATACGCAGTATTTT. It translates to CASSLIAGAHTQYF.

The V gene is TRBV6-2 or TRBV6-3, the J gene TRBJ2-1; 7 nucleotides line up with TRBD2. Germline CDR1 and CDR2: MNHEY and SVGEGT. This CDR3 spans 15 amino acids. V trimming: 0 bases; J trimming: 2 bases; junction bases outside the gene matches: 1. CDR3 nucleotides: TGTGCCAGCAGTTACTCGGGGGGGGCCTACAATGAGCAGTTCTTC. This encodes CASSYSGGAYNEQFF.

CDR3 DNA: TGTGCCAGTAGTGTCGGGGGGGGACTAGCGGGAGCGGAGCAGTACTTC. Translated: CASSVGGGLAGAEQYF. The genes are TRBV19 and TRBJ2-7; TRBD2 agrees at 14 bases. Looked up from germline, CDR1 is LNHDA and CDR2 is SQIVND (reference sequence). V shed 5 bases and J 7 bases; nucleotides not matched to a gene: 10. The CDR3 contains 16 residues.

The CDR3 spells CATSREPETQYF. The CDR3 coding sequence is TGTGCCACCAGCAGAGAACCGGAGACCCAGTACTTC. The V call is TRBV15, the J call TRBJ2-5, with unresolved D. V lost 0 bases and J lost 5, with 4 bases in between. The CDR3 covers 12 residues. Germline-derived CDR1 and CDR2 are LNHNV and YYDKDF (reference sequence).

The V gene is TRBV7-9, the J gene TRBJ2-5; no reliable D call. The V gene lost 5 bases and the J gene lost 5 bases, with 15 bases spanning the gap. The CDR3 totals 14 residues. Germline lookup yields CDR1 SEHNR and CDR2 FQNEAQ (reference sequence). CDR3 protein: CASSPSWAWETQYF. The CDR3 coding sequence is TGTGCCAGCAGCCCCTCGTGGGCGTGGGAGACCCAGTACTTC.

The table lists this clonotype with a few counts. The chain links TRBV4-1 to TRBJ1-6, with TRBD1 matching over 9 bases. Trimming at V came to 6 bases and at J to 10 bases, leaving 4 bases not matched to a gene. The V gene's germline CDR1 is MGHRA and CDR2 YSYEKL. This CDR3 is 13 amino acids long. The CDR3: CASRDRGYSPLHF. The CDR3 region has the DNA TGCGCCAGCAGGGACAGGGGATACTCACCCCTCCACTTT.

The rearrangement uses TRBV2 and TRBJ2-4; tentatively, D is TRBD1 (6 bases). V dropped 6 bases and J dropped 1 base, with 13 bases sitting between them. The CDR3 runs 15 residues. CDR1 is SNHLY and CDR2 is FYNNEI in the germline V gene. CDR3 in DNA: TGTGCCAGCAGGCCTACAGGGTTGGCCAAAAACATTCAGTACTTC. The encoded protein is CASRPTGLAKNIQYF.

This clonotype was counted many times. The chain has TRBV7-2 and TRBJ2-1; the D gene is possibly TRBD2 (6 bases). The V gene lost 3 bases and the J gene lost 5 bases, with 17 bases spanning the gap. The germline V gene has CDR1 SGHTA and CDR2 FQGNSA. The CDR3 consists of 16 residues. In DNA form, the CDR3 reads TGTGCCAGCAGCTTCCCCCGCGGGACGAGCAACAATGAGCAGTTCTTC. Amino acid sequence: CASSFPRGTSNNEQFF. Variable domain in full (rest from reference TRBV7-2 and TRBJ2-1): GAGVSQSPSNKVTEKGKDVELRCDPISGHTALYWYRQSLGQGLEFLIYFQGNSAPDKSGLPSDRFSAERTGGSVSTLTIQRTQQEDSAVYLCASSFPRGTSNNEQFFGPGTRLTVL.

The CDR3 DNA reads as TGTGCCAGTAATCAGGGTGACGATCAGCCCCAGCATTTT. Encoded protein: CASNQGDDQPQHF. The V and J genes are TRBV6-1 and TRBJ1-5; D is possibly TRBD1 (5 bases). Trimming removed 9 bases from V and 5 bases from J, with 14 bases in between. The germline V gene has CDR1 MNHNS and CDR2 SASEGT. The CDR3 has 13 residues.

This clonotype appeared a few times. This chain links TRBV12-3 or TRBV12-4 with TRBJ1-3; possibly TRBD1 for D (5 bases). This CDR3 is built from 18 residues. Trimming cost V 0 bases and J 4 bases, with 19 bases left between them. DNA of the CDR3: TGTGCCAGCAGTTTAGCGGGGGAAGGCCGTGGACGCGGAAACACCATATATTTT. Protein: CASSLAGEGRGRGNTIYF.

The sample holds many counts of this clonotype. The J gene is TRBJ2-1, the V gene TRBV7-2, with TRBD1 matching over 8 bases. The ends lost 6 bases at V and 4 bases at J; junction bases unmatched: 8. The CDR3 runs to 15 residues. Germline CDR1 and CDR2: SGHTA and FQGNSA. This CDR3 is CASRSPGQVYNEQFF. The CDR3 coding sequence is TGTGCCAGCAGGTCTCCGGGACAGGTATACAATGAGCAGTTCTTC.

Many counts were recorded for this clonotype. This chain connects TRBV6-2 or TRBV6-3 to TRBJ2-5, with 8 positions matching TRBD2. CDR1 and CDR2 (germline): MNHEY, SVGEGT. The CDR3 covers 17 residues. Trimming at V came to 6 bases and at J to 5 bases, leaving 17 bases not matched to a gene. The CDR3 DNA reads TGTGCCAGCAGGCGAAACCCGGGACTAGAGGCCAGGGAGACCCAGTACTTC. Translation: CASRRNPGLEARETQYF.

The rearrangement uses TRBV6-5 and TRBJ2-7, with 7 bases matching TRBD1. This CDR3 is 15 amino acids long. Germline V lookup: CDR1 MNHEY, CDR2 SVGAGI. J lost 3 bases, V lost 2 bases, and 7 bases had no gene match. The CDR3 DNA follows: TGTGCCAGCAGTTACGCCCCGGGACAGCTCTACGAGCAGTACTTC. This sequence encodes CASSYAPGQLYEQYF.

This clonotype was seen repeatedly, ten times or more. The chain links TRBV12-3 or TRBV12-4 to TRBJ2-5; D gene ambiguous. V lost 3 bases and J 5 bases, leaving 19 bases between the germline ends. The CDR3 is 16 amino acids. DNA of the CDR3: TGTGCCAGCAGTTTCCGTCAGGCGTCGACGCGGGAGACCCAGTACTTC. Its translation: CASSFRQASTRETQYF.

CDR3 sequence: CASSVSNIKTELNTGELFF. CDR3 DNA: TGTGCCAGCAGTGTTAGTAACATAAAAACCGAGTTGAACACCGGGGAGCTGTTTTTT. The genes are TRBV2 and TRBJ2-2; D is unresolved. The CDR3 consists of 19 residues. The ends were cut back, 4 bases at V and 1 base at J, with 22 bases in the middle. Germline CDR1 SNHLY, CDR2 FYNNEI.

V is TRBV7-4 and J is TRBJ2-3, with D perhaps given as TRBD1 or TRBD2 (5 bases each). Germline V CDR1 and CDR2: SGHVT, SQSDAQ. Between the trimmed V and J ends, which lost 3 bases and 4 bases, there was a span of 11 bases. The CDR3 loop spans 14 amino acids. The CDR3 region has the DNA TGTGCCAGCAGCTTCGAGGGGATGCCAGATACGCAGTATTTT. Its translation is CASSFEGMPDTQYF.

This clonotype was counted ten times or more. This chain joins TRBV6-2 or TRBV6-3 and TRBJ2-7; 11 bases fit TRBD2. This CDR3 has 14 residues. Trimming at V came to 8 bases and at J to 0 bases, leaving 3 bases not matched to a gene. Per germline, CDR1 MNHEY and CDR2 SVGEGT. Here the CDR3 reads CASRGTSGSYEQYF. The CDR3 DNA is TGTGCCAGCCGTGGGACTAGCGGCTCCTACGAGCAGTACTTC.

This clonotype was detected ten times or more. The chain couples TRBV7-9 to TRBJ1-2; a weak D match, TRBD1 (5 bases). The V end was cut by 0 bases, the J end by 5 bases, with 10 bases between. CDR3 size: 14 residues. Per germline, CDR1 SEHNR and CDR2 FQNEAQ (reference sequence). The CDR3 bases are TGTGCCAGCAGCTTAGCATCCAGACAGTATGGCTACACCTTC. The encoded protein is CASSLASRQYGYTF.

This chain links TRBV6-5 with TRBJ2-1; D uncertain. Germline assignment: CDR1 MNHEY and CDR2 SVGAGI. V was trimmed by 2 bases and J by 6 bases, leaving 11 bases between them. CDR3 length equals 14 residues. The CDR3 DNA sequence: TGTGCCAGCAGTTACCACAGACTGGGCAATGAGCAGTTCTTC. It is translated as CASSYHRLGNEQFF.